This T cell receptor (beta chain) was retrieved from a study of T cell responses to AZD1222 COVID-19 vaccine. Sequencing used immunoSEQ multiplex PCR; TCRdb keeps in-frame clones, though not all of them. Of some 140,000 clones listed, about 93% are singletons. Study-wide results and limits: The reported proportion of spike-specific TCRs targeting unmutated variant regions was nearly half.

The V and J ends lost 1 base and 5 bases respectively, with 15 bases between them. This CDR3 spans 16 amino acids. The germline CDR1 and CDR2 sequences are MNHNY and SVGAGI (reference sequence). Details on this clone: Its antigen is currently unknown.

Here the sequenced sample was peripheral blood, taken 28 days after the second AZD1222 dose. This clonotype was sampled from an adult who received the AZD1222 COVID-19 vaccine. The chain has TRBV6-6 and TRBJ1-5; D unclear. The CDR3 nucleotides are TGTGCCAGCAGTTACTGGAATCGGTACACCTATCAGCCCCAGCATTTT. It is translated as CASSYWNRYTYQPQHF.